This section outlines one T cell receptor (beta chain) sequence together with its context. Antigen: not known. Donors were healthy Caucasian individuals from Russia aged roughly 6 to 90. It was approximately 10 milliliters of peripheral blood that were drawn from each donor. CDR3 length: 12 amino acids. Deletions cut 3 bases from V and 5 bases from J, with 6 bases between. CDR1 and CDR2 from the germline V gene are SNHLY and FYNNEI. This record comes from a study of blood T cells in healthy people across ages. General study results and limits: Higher diversity and more naive CD4+ cells were features of long-lived donors, compared to aged donors. Getting older went along with TCR beta diversity per million T cells dropping roughly linearly.

A second PCR, run for about 7 to 12 cycles, used a sample-barcoded 5' primer plus a J-beta primer mix. From the 5' RACE reads, TCRdb called clonotypes with MiXCR, one entry per CDR3 protein. The top ten clones hold about 32% of a sample with about 670,000 distinct CDR3 sequences, 40% to 50% of them seen once. The sample taken for sequencing was blood. The origin of this receptor is an older man in good health. This chain connects TRBV2 to TRBJ2-3, with D perhaps TRBD2 (6 bases). This chain's CDR3 is CASSDGGDTQYF. CDR3 nucleotide sequence: TGTGCCAGCAGTGACGGGGGAGATACGCAGTATTTT.